This is a list of T cell receptor beta chains from one sample in a study of shared clonotypes between healthy human individuals. The method was immunoSEQ multiplex PCR; TCRdb's version includes in-frame clones alone and lacks a portion of them. The table has around 2.1 million clones, around 93% seen once; the top ten hold about 1.8%. Sample: naive CD8+ T cells from PBMCs. The receptors were gathered from a man aged 18 to 30 in good health. Some clones in this sample may be carry-over from other donors' samples. Both conserved end residues are part of each CDR3. The order of the fields is V gene, clone size, J gene, D gene, CDR3 DNA, CDR3 protein. A D gene is named only where the DNA matches it firmly. Rows may omit the clone size; those that give it use once, few, many or a size class.

V gene: TRBV27; clone size: -; J gene: TRBJ2-2; D gene: TRBD2; CDR3 DNA: TGTGCCAGCAATAGTGAGGGAGGGACCGGGGAGCTGTTTTTT; CDR3 protein: CASNSEGGTGELFF
V gene: TRBV6-1; clone size: -; J gene: TRBJ1-4; D gene: TRBD1; CDR3 DNA: TGTGCCAGCATGGACAGGGCTCTTGAAAAACTGTTTTTT; CDR3 protein: CASMDRALEKLFF
V gene: TRBV19; clone size: -; J gene: TRBJ1-2; D gene: -; CDR3 DNA: TGTGCCAGCCTTGGGGACGGCTACACCTTC; CDR3 protein: CASLGDGYTF
V gene: TRBV7-6; clone size: -; J gene: TRBJ2-5; D gene: -; CDR3 DNA: TGTGCCAGCAGCTCTCAAGAGACCCAGTACTTC; CDR3 protein: CASSSQETQYF
V gene: TRBV14; clone size: -; J gene: TRBJ1-2; D gene: TRBD1; CDR3 DNA: TGTGCCAGCAGCCAGTGGGACAGCTCTAACTATGGCTACACCTTC; CDR3 protein: CASSQWDSSNYGYTF
V gene: TRBV19; clone size: once; J gene: TRBJ1-5; D gene: -; CDR3 DNA: TGTGCCAGTAGTATATCCCTCGCAGACAATCAGCCCCAGCATTTT; CDR3 protein: CASSISLADNQPQHF
V gene: TRBV5-1; clone size: -; J gene: TRBJ1-3; D gene: TRBD1; CDR3 DNA: TGCGCCAGCAGCTTCGGGACAGGGAGGCAACTGGATGGAAACACCATATATTTT; CDR3 protein: CASSFGTGRQLDGNTIYF
V gene: TRBV4-1; clone size: -; J gene: TRBJ1-1; D gene: -; CDR3 DNA: TGCGCCAGCAGCCCAGTTGGCACTGAAGCTTTCTTT; CDR3 protein: CASSPVGTEAFF
V gene: TRBV7-9; clone size: -; J gene: TRBJ2-7; D gene: -; CDR3 DNA: TGTGCCAGCAGCTTAATACAGGAGACCTACGAGCAGTACTTC; CDR3 protein: CASSLIQETYEQYF
V gene: TRBV5-1; clone size: -; J gene: TRBJ1-4; D gene: -; CDR3 DNA: TGCGCCAGCAGCTTGGGGGGAGAGGATGAAAAACTGTTTTTT; CDR3 protein: CASSLGGEDEKLFF
V gene: TRBV13; clone size: -; J gene: TRBJ2-1; D gene: -; CDR3 DNA: TGTGCCAGCAGCGCCAAGGGCCAGGTCGGCTACAATGAGCAGTTCTTC; CDR3 protein: CASSAKGQVGYNEQFF
V gene: TRBV4-2; clone size: -; J gene: TRBJ2-1; D gene: -; CDR3 DNA: TGTGCCAGCAGCCGACAACAGAACAATGAGCAGTTCTTC; CDR3 protein: CASSRQQNNEQFF
V gene: TRBV5-1; clone size: -; J gene: TRBJ2-3; D gene: TRBD1; CDR3 DNA: TGCGCCAGCAGCTCCGGCGCCACACGACAGGGACCTAGCACAGATACGCAGTATTTT; CDR3 protein: CASSSGATRQGPSTDTQYF
V gene: TRBV7-8; clone size: -; J gene: TRBJ1-5; D gene: -; CDR3 DNA: TGTGCCAGCAGCTTAATCAGGGAAGGGGATCAGCCCCAGCATTTT; CDR3 protein: CASSLIREGDQPQHF
V gene: TRBV27; clone size: -; J gene: TRBJ2-1; D gene: -; CDR3 DNA: TGTGCCAGCAGTTCCCGAGCCCAACTGAGAAATGAGCAGTTCTTC; CDR3 protein: CASSSRAQLRNEQFF
V gene: TRBV29-1; clone size: -; J gene: TRBJ2-3; D gene: -; CDR3 DNA: TGCAGCGTTGATCCTTTATCTTCGCAGTATTTT; CDR3 protein: CSVDPLSSQYF
V gene: TRBV7-9; clone size: -; J gene: TRBJ1-2; D gene: -; CDR3 DNA: TGTGCCAGCGCCCTCCCAGGGTGGACCTATGGCTACACCTTC; CDR3 protein: CASALPGWTYGYTF
V gene: TRBV28; clone size: -; J gene: TRBJ2-4; D gene: -; CDR3 DNA: TGTGCCAGCAGTTTGAAGCGCAGGTTCAAAAACATTCAGTACTTC; CDR3 protein: CASSLKRRFKNIQYF
V gene: TRBV4-2; clone size: -; J gene: TRBJ2-1; D gene: -; CDR3 DNA: TGTGCCAGCAGCCAAGTACTTAGTCGAGGTTTGGGCGATGAGCAGTTCTTC; CDR3 protein: CASSQVLSRGLGDEQFF
V gene: TRBV28; clone size: -; J gene: TRBJ2-7; D gene: -; CDR3 DNA: TGTGCCAGCAGTTTACCGCAGGGTAGGGTCCCCTACGAGCAGTACTTC; CDR3 protein: CASSLPQGRVPYEQYF
V gene: TRBV7-2; clone size: -; J gene: TRBJ2-5; D gene: -; CDR3 DNA: TGTGCCAGCAGCCGGGAGACCCAGTACTTC; CDR3 protein: CASSRETQYF
V gene: TRBV5-6; clone size: -; J gene: TRBJ1-6; D gene: -; CDR3 DNA: TGTGCCAGCAGCGGGGGACATCGGAATTCACCCCTCCACTTT; CDR3 protein: CASSGGHRNSPLHF
V gene: TRBV2; clone size: -; J gene: TRBJ2-5; D gene: -; CDR3 DNA: TGTGCCGGGCACCTAGCGAGCCAAGAGACCCAGTACTTC; CDR3 protein: CAGHLASQETQYF
V gene: TRBV2; clone size: -; J gene: TRBJ2-7; D gene: -; CDR3 DNA: TGTGCCAGCAGTGAATTGGTGGTCGAGCAGTACTTC; CDR3 protein: CASSELVVEQYF
V gene: TRBV9; clone size: -; J gene: TRBJ2-3; D gene: TRBD2; CDR3 DNA: TGTGCCAGCAGCGTAGGGGAGGGCGAGACAGATACGCAGTATTTT; CDR3 protein: CASSVGEGETDTQYF